These 30 T cell receptor beta chains originate from one sample sequenced in a study of T cells in women clearing cervical HPV infection. Assay used: immunoSEQ multiplex PCR; TCRdb lists only in-frame clones, some missing. In total, the table holds tens of thousands of clones. The sample consisted of blood buffy coat. The origin of the receptors is a woman aged 18-69 years with a cervical HPV16 infection that either progressed to CIN3+ or cleared (not recorded which).

With regard to this clone: The read terminates 3 residues before the CDR3 end, so the remaining end is supplied by the germline J gene. The chain recombines TRBV10-3 with TRBJ2-7, with D perhaps TRBD2 (5 bases). Germline assignment: CDR1 ENHRY and CDR2 SYGVKD. V was clipped by 0 bases and J by 2 bases, with 20 bases between them. The CDR3 is 18 amino acids. CDR3 sequence reads: CAISESIVLAGTTYEQYF. The CDR3 DNA, read in part, is TGTGCCATCAGTGAGTCTATTGTTTTGGCGGGTACCACCTACGAG.

Concerning this clone itself: The CDR3 extends 3 residues past the end of the read, so its final part is completed from the germline J gene. This chain links TRBV5-1 with TRBJ2-7; TRBD1 matches at 7 bases. V lost 5 bases to trimming and J lost 4 bases; unmatched junction nucleotides: 6. CDR1 and CDR2 (germline): SGHRS, YFSETQ. CDR3 length: 13 amino acids. The chain's CDR3 is CASSQDRNYEQYF. The CDR3 DNA, read in part, is TGCGCCAGCAGTCAGGACAGGAATTACGAG.

The DNA read from the CDR3 is TGCAGTGCTAGAGATGTACCAGAACTAATGAACACTGAA. It translates to CSARDVPELMNTE. The full CDR3 is CSARDVPELMNTEAFF. This sequence joins TRBV20-1 and TRBJ1-1, with D uncertain. Read sequence stops 3 residues before the CDR3 end, and the germline J gene provides the missing end. This CDR3 is built from 16 residues. The germline V and J ends were trimmed by 0 bases and 0 bases, with 14 bases remaining between them. Germline CDR1 reads DFQATT; CDR2 reads SNEGSKA (reference sequence).

On this clone itself: Read sequence stops 3 residues before the CDR3 end, and the germline J gene provides the missing end. V is TRBV18 and J is TRBJ2-3; TRBD2 matches 8 bases. CDR1 KGHSH and CDR2 LQKENI come from the germline V gene. The CDR3 has 14 amino acids. CDR3: CASSPTPGGQPQYF. CDR3 bases read: TGTGCCAGCTCACCAACCCCGGGGGGGCAGCCG.

As for this clone: The CDR3 is cut off 3 residues early in the read; its end comes from the germline J gene. The chain is built from TRBV12-3 or TRBV12-4 and TRBJ2-2, with D possibly TRBD2 on 5 matching bases. The CDR3 covers 16 residues. V was trimmed by 7 bases and J by 0 bases, leaving 15 bases between them. The sequenced part of the CDR3 DNA is TGTGCCAGCATCTCCCTTGGACTTTCGAACACCGGGGAG. Translated, it gives CASISLGLSNTGE. The CDR3 in its entirety is CASISLGLSNTGELFF.

CDR3 amino acids: CASSGQGNSPLFF. The CDR3 DNA, read in part, is TGTGCCAGCAGCGGACAGGGGAATTCACCG. J is TRBJ2-2 and V is TRBV7-8, with 9 positions matching TRBD1. Read coverage stops 3 residues before the CDR3 terminus; the germline J gene supplies the remainder. The CDR3 covers 13 residues. The germline V gene has CDR1 SGHVS and CDR2 FQNEAQ.

Details on this clone: The read gets to within 3 residues of the CDR3 end, and the germline J gene fills in the rest. The rearrangement uses TRBV5-6 and TRBJ1-2, with TRBD1 as a possible D gene (5 bases). Trimming stripped 7 bases from V and 6 bases from J, with 16 bases between. Germline loops: CDR1 SGHDT, CDR2 YYEEEE. This CDR3 contains 13 residues. The CDR3 region is CASHWNRNDGYTF. The part of the CDR3 DNA that was read is TGTGCCAGCCACTGGAACAGGAACGATGGC. The full variable domain, in which reference TRBV5-6 and TRBJ1-2 provide the parts outside the CDR3, is DAGVTQSPTHLIKTRGQQVTLRCSPKSGHDTVSWYQQALGQGPQFIFQYYEEEERQRGNFPDRFSGHQFPNYSSELNVNALLLGDSALYLCASHWNRNDGYTFGSGTRLTVV.

A remark on this clone: The observed sequence ends 3 residues before the CDR3 terminus, with the missing tail filled in from the germline J gene. This chain uses TRBV7-9 with TRBJ2-2; D might be TRBD2 (7 bases). CDR1 is SEHNR, CDR2 FQNEAQ, per germline (reference sequence). This CDR3 is 15 amino acids long. CDR3 DNA, as far as it was read: TGTGCCAGCAGCTTACGGGGGGCAAGAAGTGAAAAG. This translates into CASSLRGARSEK. The CDR3 in full is CASSLRGARSEKLFF.

Comments on this clone: Coverage ceases 3 residues before the CDR3 finishes, and the germline J gene fills in the end. V is TRBV29-1 and J is TRBJ1-1, with no clear D. V gave up 1 base and J gave up 0 bases, with 6 bases separating them. Germline V gene sequence: CDR1 SQVTM, CDR2 ANQGSEA. The CDR3 is 13 residues long. CDR3 bases read: TGCAGCGTTGAAGGCAGAATGAACACTGAA. Amino acids: CSVEGRMNTE. The complete CDR3 sequence is CSVEGRMNTEAFF.

The sequenced CDR3 bases are TGTGCCTGGAGTGTAAGGGCAGGGGGTTACCACTATGGC. This gives the protein CAWSVRAGGYHYG. The whole CDR3 is CAWSVRAGGYHYGYTF. The rearrangement links TRBV30 to TRBJ1-2; 7 bases are shared with TRBD1. The read gets to within 3 residues of the CDR3 end, and the germline J gene fills in the rest. The CDR3 spans 16 residues. The junction had 10 bases not matched to a gene; V was cut back by 0 bases and J by 3 bases. Per germline, CDR1 GTSNPN and CDR2 SVGIG (reference sequence).

As regards this clone: The CDR3 end is not reached by the read, which stops 3 residues before it; the germline J gene fills it in. The rearrangement links TRBV6-4 to TRBJ2-2, with 7 bases identical to TRBD1. V trimming: 4 bases; J trimming: 1 base; junction bases outside the gene matches: 0. The CDR3 runs 14 residues. Germline loops: CDR1 MRHNA, CDR2 SNTAGT. This CDR3 is CASSGTGNTGELFF. The CDR3 DNA, read in part, is TGTGCCAGCAGTGGGACAGGGAACACCGGGGAG.

Remarks on this clone: The read ends 3 residues before the CDR3 terminus; that terminus is restored from the germline J gene. The V gene is TRBV4-2, the J gene TRBJ2-7, with 7 nucleotides matching TRBD2. Germline assignment: CDR1 LGHNA and CDR2 YNFKEQ. The CDR3 runs to 17 residues. V lost 1 base to trimming and J lost 0 bases; unmatched junction nucleotides: 9. This CDR3 reads CASSQAHSGPSSYEQYF. CDR3 DNA, as far as it was read: TGTGCCAGCAGCCAAGCACATAGCGGGCCGAGCTCCTACGAG.

As for this clone: A read error may account for a junction end that differs from germline. From the germline J gene comes the end of the CDR3, since the read stops 3 residues before it. Other nucleotide sequences from this sample produce the same CDR3. The rearrangement uses TRBV20-1 and TRBJ1-3, with D perhaps TRBD1 (5 bases). Per the germline V gene, CDR1 is DFQATT and CDR2 is SNEGSKA (reference sequence). The CDR3 has 17 residues. Here the CDR3 reads CSARAGSGGSSGNTIYF. The sequenced part of the CDR3 DNA is TGCAGTGCTAGAGCGGGCTCGGGGGGGAGCTCTGGAAACACA.

In regard to this clone: Read sequence stops 3 residues before the CDR3 end, and the germline J gene provides the missing end. The rearrangement links TRBV20-1 to TRBJ2-3; TRBD2 agrees at 8 bases. In germline, CDR1 is DFQATT, CDR2 SNEGSKA (reference sequence). The CDR3 has 16 amino acids. J gave up 1 base and V 0 bases, and 6 bases lay outside the gene matches. The sequenced CDR3 bases are TGCAGTGCTAGAGAGGATAGCGGGATTGGCACAGATACG. Translating it yields CSAREDSGIGTDT. The entire CDR3 is CSAREDSGIGTDTQYF.

The DNA read from the CDR3 is TGTGCCAGCAGCTTAGTAATTAGCGGGGGCTACGAG. Its translation is CASSLVISGGYE. The CDR3 in full is CASSLVISGGYEQYF. This sequence joins TRBV11-2 and TRBJ2-7; 9 positions agree with TRBD2. The read ends 3 residues shy of where the CDR3 ends; the end is completed using the germline J gene. The J segment lost 3 bases and the V segment lost 1 base, leaving 4 bases of the junction unmatched. In germline, CDR1 is SGHAT, CDR2 FQNNGV. CDR3 length: 15 residues.

Regarding this clone: The CDR3 goes on 3 residues after the read ends, and that part is filled in from the germline J gene. The V and J genes are TRBV24-1 and TRBJ2-2, with 7 bases matching TRBD1. The CDR3 is 21 amino acids. With V trimmed by 4 bases and J by 3 bases, 22 bases remained unmatched. Germline CDR1 reads KGHDR; CDR2 reads SFDVKD. Here the CDR3 reads CATSEGVASRQGAIYTGELFF. The CDR3 DNA, read in part, is TGTGCCACCAGTGAGGGGGTCGCCTCGAGACAGGGAGCGATTTACACCGGGGAG.

Details on this clone: From the germline J gene comes the end of the CDR3, since the read stops 3 residues before it. The chain employs TRBV6-7 and TRBJ2-3; possible D gene TRBD2, 7 bases. TRBV6-7 is an ORF, and what it does is uncertain. Deletions cut 0 bases from V and 5 bases from J, with 21 bases between. The CDR3 has 18 residues. The sequenced CDR3 bases are TGTGCCAGCAGTTACTCGAATTCCGGACTAGGGGGTAGAGATACG. Translated: CASSYSNSGLGGRDT. The entire CDR3 sequence reads CASSYSNSGLGGRDTQYF.

Points on this clone: The CDR3 goes on 3 residues after the read ends, and that part is filled in from the germline J gene. The chain has TRBV6-1 and TRBJ1-2, with TRBD1 as a possible D gene (6 bases). Per germline, CDR1 MNHNS and CDR2 SASEGT. CDR3 length equals 14 residues. This CDR3 reads CASSEAATGSGYTF. CDR3 DNA, as far as it was read: TGTGCCAGCAGTGAAGCGGCGACAGGTTCGGGC.

A remark on this clone: The read comes to an end 3 residues before the CDR3 does, leaving the germline J gene to fill in the end. The chain joins TRBV28 to TRBJ2-2, with TRBD2 matching 8 bases. V gave up 3 bases and J gave up 1 base; unmatched junction bases: 7. The germline gives CDR1 MDHEN, CDR2 SYDVKM. There are 17 residues in the CDR3. The DNA read from the CDR3 is TGTGCCAGCAGTTTCGGAAGAGCGGGGGTGAACACCGGGGAG. Translating it yields CASSFGRAGVNTGE. From start to end, the CDR3 is CASSFGRAGVNTGELFF.

As for this clone: The sequence runs out 3 residues before the end of the CDR3; the remainder is reconstructed from the germline J gene. The chain couples TRBV6-1 to TRBJ2-1; D may be TRBD2 (5 bases). Germline-derived CDR1 and CDR2 are MNHNS and SASEGT. The V and J ends lost 2 bases and 9 bases respectively, with 8 bases between them. The CDR3 totals 12 residues. The CDR3 reads CASSESGSEQFF. The CDR3 DNA, read in part, is TGTGCCAGCAGTGAATCGGGGAGTGAG.

Note on this clone: The read stops 3 residues short of the end of the CDR3; the missing end is completed from the germline J gene. This chain joins TRBV2 and TRBJ2-7, with 7 bases matching TRBD1. From germline, CDR1 is SNHLY and CDR2 FYNNEI. CDR3 size: 13 residues. V shed 6 bases, J shed 3 bases, and the junction held 5 bases outside the gene matches. CDR3 DNA, as far as it was read: TGTGCCAGCAGGACAGGGAATTTCTACGAG. Translation gives CASRTGNFYE. The full-length CDR3 reads as CASRTGNFYEQYF.

On this clone itself: The read is 3 residues too short to cover the CDR3 end, so that end is filled in from the germline J gene. This rearrangement joins TRBV7-8 to TRBJ2-1; TRBD1 matches 9 bases. The germline V gene encodes CDR1 SGHVS and CDR2 FQNEAQ. Losses at the gene ends were 5 bases for V and 5 bases for J; bases not matched to a gene: 16. The CDR3 consists of 18 residues. The DNA read from the CDR3 is TGTGCCAGCAGCCCTAGGCGGAGGGGGGGACAGGGTGACAATGAG. It encodes CASSPRRRGGQGDNE. The entire CDR3 is CASSPRRRGGQGDNEQFF.

A word on this clone: The CDR3 is cut off 3 residues early in the read; its end comes from the germline J gene. The chain combines TRBV18 with TRBJ2-3; tentative D call: TRBD2 (6 bases). CDR3 size: 16 residues. Germline V CDR1 and CDR2: KGHSH, LQKENI. The CDR3 sequence: CASSPPFSGEQETQYF. CDR3 DNA, as far as it was read: TGTGCCAGCTCACCACCGTTTTCGGGGGAACAAGAGACG.

Remarks on this clone: The DNA ends 3 residues before the CDR3 does, and the rest of the CDR3 is filled in from the germline J gene. The gene calls are TRBV5-1 and TRBJ1-6; weak D call: TRBD1 (5 bases). CDR3 length equals 14 residues. Germline CDR1 and CDR2: SGHRS and YFSETQ. V was shortened by 4 bases and J by 5 bases, with 10 bases between the two germline ends. The CDR3 DNA, read in part, is TGCGCCAGCAGCCCGGCCAGGGATAATTCACCC. Residues: CASSPARDNSP. The full CDR3 reads CASSPARDNSPLHF.

Note on this clone: The CDR3 end lies 3 residues beyond the end of the read and is filled in from the germline J gene. The chain uses TRBV5-1 and TRBJ1-1, with TRBD1 identical over 8 bases. V lost 4 bases to trimming and J lost 1 base; unmatched junction nucleotides: 9. This CDR3 contains 16 residues. Germline V gene sequence: CDR1 SGHRS, CDR2 YFSETQ. CDR3 DNA, as far as it was read: TGCGCCAGCAGCCCCGGACAGGGCCCCACGAACACTGAA. This codes for CASSPGQGPTNTE. The CDR3 reads in full as CASSPGQGPTNTEAFF.

Concerning this clone itself: The missing CDR3 end, 3 residues past where the read stops, is filled in from the germline J gene. This chain connects TRBV19 to TRBJ2-5, with D maybe TRBD1 (6 bases). Trimming took off 4 bases at V and 5 bases at J, with 23 bases between the two ends. This CDR3 spans 17 amino acids. In germline, CDR1 is LNHDA, CDR2 SQIVND (reference sequence). CDR3 DNA (partial): TGTGCCAGTAGTAAAACCTCCGGGACAAGGACCGGGGAGACC. Translating it yields CASSKTSGTRTGET. The full CDR3 protein reads CASSKTSGTRTGETQYF.

A note on this clone: The CDR3 end lies 3 residues beyond the end of the read and is filled in from the germline J gene. V gene TRBV30 combines with J gene TRBJ1-6; D uncertain. The CDR3 has 13 residues. V shed 0 bases and J shed 8 bases, with 8 bases lying between them. Per germline, CDR1 GTSNPN and CDR2 SVGIG (reference sequence). Incomplete CDR3 DNA: TGTGCCTGGAGTGTCATGGCAGATTCACCC. Its translation: CAWSVMADSP. The full CDR3 protein is CAWSVMADSPLHF.

A remark on this clone: The CDR3 end lies 3 residues beyond the end of the read and is filled in from the germline J gene. J is TRBJ2-3 and V is TRBV5-1, with 8 bases fitting TRBD1. Trimming removed 2 bases from V and 2 bases from J; junction bases left unmatched: 7. The CDR3 sequence is 16 residues long. CDR1 is SGHRS and CDR2 is YFSETQ in the germline V gene. CDR3 loop: CASSLSGGLNTDTQYF. The CDR3 bases that were read are TGCGCCAGCAGCTTATCAGGGGGCCTAAACACAGATACG. The whole variable domain, filled in from reference TRBV5-1 and TRBJ2-3, reads KAGVTQTPRYLIKTRGQQVTLSCSPISGHRSVSWYQQTPGQGLQFLFEYFSETQRNKGNFPGRFSGRQFSNSRSEMNVSTLELGDSALYLCASSLSGGLNTDTQYFGPGTRLTVL.

In the case of this clone: The missing CDR3 end, 3 residues past where the read stops, is filled in from the germline J gene. The chain couples TRBV12-3 or TRBV12-4 to TRBJ2-5; 7 nucleotides match TRBD2. Trimming took 6 bases from V and 4 from J; bases not matched to a gene: 2. This CDR3 has 12 residues. The CDR3 sequence is CASSRGGETQYF. The part of the CDR3 DNA that was read is TGTGCCAGCAGCCGCGGGGGAGAGACC.

About this clone: The CDR3 end lies 3 residues beyond the end of the read and is filled in from the germline J gene. The chain links TRBV7-2 to TRBJ2-3; D uncertain. This CDR3 has 15 residues. Germline CDR1 and CDR2: SGHTA and FQGNSA. Trimming took 1 base from V and 3 from J, leaving 11 bases between them. CDR3 sequence: CASSLVPGWTDTQYF. The sequenced CDR3 bases are TGTGCCAGCAGCTTAGTCCCGGGTTGGACAGATACG.